Presented here are 23 T cell receptor beta chains from one specimen sequenced in a study of siplizumab effects on memory and regulatory T cells (dated by TCRdb to the late 2010s). Library generation was performed with the immunoSEQ multiplex PCR assay. TCRdb holds this immuneACCESS table with in-frame rearrangements only. Some clones are missing; in checked studies, unresolved V genes explain under half, and the rest has no known cause. The table for this sample lists about 70,000 clones; 88% of them were counted only once. 1.5% to 2% of the sample rests with the top ten. The sequenced sample consisted of Tregs sorted from blood. The receptors shown here come from a human donor in good health.

CDR3 sequence reads: CASSLTGRNTEAFF. The CDR3 DNA reads TGTGCCAGCAGCTTGACAGGGAGGAACACTGAAGCTTTCTTT. The chain recombines TRBV5-4 with TRBJ1-1, with D maybe TRBD1 (6 bases). The CDR3 is 14 residues long. From germline, CDR1 is SGHNT and CDR2 YYREEE (reference sequence). The V gene lost 1 base and the J gene lost 1 base, with 8 bases spanning the gap.

The chain has TRBV28 and TRBJ1-3; no clear D. V gave up 6 bases and J gave up 4 bases, with 13 bases separating them. The germline CDR1 and CDR2 sequences are MDHEN and SYDVKM. There are 14 residues in the CDR3. For the CDR3, the DNA is TGTGCCAGCAGGTCACCCTTGGGAGGAAACACCATATATTTT. It yields the protein CASRSPLGGNTIYF.

V and J are TRBV7-6 and TRBJ2-1; D is perhaps TRBD2 (6 bases). The CDR3 sequence is 16 residues long. V was trimmed by 5 bases and J by 4 bases, leaving 18 bases between them. The germline V gene encodes CDR1 SGHVS and CDR2 FNYEAQ. The CDR3 spells CASSRAPGTPYNEQFF. CDR3 coding DNA: TGTGCCAGCAGCCGAGCCCCCGGGACTCCGTACAATGAGCAGTTCTTC.

This clone was observed a few times. V gene TRBV21-1 combines with J gene TRBJ2-7; TRBD2, the D gene given by the table, was not confirmed from the DNA. TRBV21-1 is assigned pseudogene status. The CDR3 contains 17 residues. CDR3 nucleotide sequence: TGTGCCAGCAGCCTGAAAGCAGACGGGAGGTACCCCTACGAGCAGTACTTC. It codes for CASSLKADGRYPYEQYF.

V gene TRBV4-2 combines with J gene TRBJ2-1; 7 bases line up with TRBD1. The V gene end was trimmed by 4 bases and the J gene end by 6 bases; junction bases not matched to a gene: 6. CDR3 length: 14 residues. Germline CDR1 reads LGHNA; CDR2 reads YNFKEQ. CDR3 in amino acids: CASSRPAGGNEQFF. In DNA, the CDR3 is TGTGCCAGCAGCCGACCGGCAGGGGGCAATGAGCAGTTCTTC.

The table lists this clone with a count of one. This rearrangement joins TRBV7-9 to TRBJ2-7; the match to TRBD2 covers 7 bases. Per germline, CDR1 SEHNR and CDR2 FQNEAQ (reference sequence). V was clipped by 7 bases and J by 6 bases; unmatched bases: 12. The length of the CDR3 is 14 residues. The CDR3 reads CASIRWEGQAEQYF. The CDR3, as DNA: TGTGCCAGCATAAGGTGGGAGGGCCAAGCCGAGCAGTACTTC. The entire variable domain, with the rest obtained from reference TRBV7-9 and TRBJ2-7, is as follows: DTGVSQNPRHKITKRGQNVTFRCDPISEHNRLYWYRQTLGQGPEFLTYFQNEAQLEKSRLLSDRFSAERPKGSFSTLEIQRTEQGDSAMYLCASIRWEGQAEQYFGPGTRLTVT.

The V gene is TRBV5-8, the J gene TRBJ1-5; D may be TRBD1 (5 bases). Trimming cost V 0 bases and J 5 bases, with 9 bases left between them. This CDR3 has 14 residues. Per germline, CDR1 SGHTS and CDR2 YDEGEE. CDR3 coding DNA: TGTGCCAGCAGCTTGGACAGGCTCTATCAGCCCCAGCATTTT. Its translation is CASSLDRLYQPQHF.

The chain employs TRBV4-2 and TRBJ2-7; D perhaps matches TRBD1 (5 bases). Per the germline V gene, CDR1 is LGHNA and CDR2 is YNFKEQ. V lost 2 bases to trimming and J lost 8 bases, with 16 bases between them. CDR3 length equals 14 residues. CDR3 protein: CASSQNQGVMKQYF. CDR3 coding DNA: TGTGCCAGCAGCCAAAATCAGGGTGTTATGAAGCAGTACTTC.

The chain employs TRBV5-1 and TRBJ2-7; D not resolved. Germline V gives CDR1 SGHRS, CDR2 YFSETQ. The CDR3 is 13 residues long. The germline V and J ends were trimmed by 6 bases and 3 bases, with 13 bases remaining between them. CDR3 amino acids: CASTRRWGYEQYF. The CDR3 coding sequence is TGCGCCAGCACCCGCCGGTGGGGCTACGAGCAGTACTTC.

The chain combines TRBV9 with TRBJ2-5; 8 nucleotides agree with TRBD1. The J call may be incorrect, as the DNA end agrees better with TRBJ2-7. There are 14 residues in the CDR3. Germline assignment: CDR1 SGDLS and CDR2 YYNGEE. CDR3 nucleotide sequence: TGTGCCAGCAGCGCACAGGGGGGAAACTACGAGCAGTACTTC. It yields the protein CASSAQGGNYEQYF.

The chain recombines TRBV6-1 with TRBJ2-3, with D possibly matching TRBD2 (5 bases). This CDR3 has 15 amino acids. With 6 bases removed from V and 4 bases from J, the gap between germline ends came to 17 bases. Germline V CDR1 and CDR2: MNHNS, SASEGT. Written as DNA, the CDR3 is TGTGCCAGCAGCAGAAGCGGCCCTTGGCCAGATACGCAGTATTTT. Translating it yields CASSRSGPWPDTQYF.

J is TRBJ2-5 and V is TRBV4-1; no reliable D call. From germline, CDR1 is MGHRA and CDR2 YSYEKL. The CDR3 has 15 residues. V was trimmed by 2 bases and J by 4 bases, leaving 14 bases between them. This CDR3 is CASSQRLGPGETQYF. CDR3 sequence (DNA): TGCGCCAGCAGCCAACGTTTAGGGCCGGGAGAGACCCAGTACTTC.

The chain links TRBV30 to TRBJ1-1; 8 bases line up with TRBD1. Germline V gene sequence: CDR1 GTSNPN, CDR2 SVGIG (reference sequence). Trimming at V came to 7 bases and at J to 4 bases, leaving 17 bases not matched to a gene. The CDR3 is 16 residues long. CDR3 bases: TGTGCCTCCCCTTACGGACAGGGTGATCAAGGCACTGAAGCTTTCTTT. Translation gives CASPYGQGDQGTEAFF.

V and J are TRBV7-9 and TRBJ2-7; D may be TRBD1 or TRBD2 (5 bases each). This CDR3 comprises 13 residues. Germline-derived CDR1 and CDR2 are SEHNR and FQNEAQ (reference sequence). Deletions cut 5 bases from V and 6 bases from J, with 14 bases between. The CDR3 region is CASSKGQRAEQYF. CDR3 DNA sequence: TGTGCCAGCAGCAAGGGGCAGAGGGCCGAGCAGTACTTC.

In DNA, the CDR3 is TGTGCCAGCAGCTTAGGGGACAGTACCTACGAGCAGTACTTC. Its protein product is CASSLGDSTYEQYF. This chain connects TRBV27 to TRBJ2-7, with TRBD1 matching 7 bases. CDR3 length: 14 residues. V trimming: 6 bases; J trimming: 2 bases; junction bases outside the gene matches: 7. Germline V gene data show CDR1 as MNHEY and CDR2 as SMNVEV (reference sequence).

The J gene is TRBJ2-7, the V gene TRBV7-3; D gene ambiguous. The germline V gene encodes CDR1 SGHTA and CDR2 FQGTGA. The CDR3 sequence is 13 residues long. The V end was cut by 5 bases, the J end by 5 bases, with 13 bases between. CDR3 loop: CASSPSVDHEQYF. The DNA for the CDR3 is TGTGCCAGCAGCCCGTCCGTGGATCACGAGCAGTACTTC.

The sample holds a few counts of this clone. CDR3 in amino acids: CASSLRRGDTQYF. As DNA, the CDR3 is TGTGCCAGCAGCCTCAGGCGCGGTGATACGCAGTATTTT. This chain uses TRBV14 with TRBJ2-3; no firm D call. CDR1 is SGHDN, CDR2 FVKESK, per germline. The CDR3 extends over 13 amino acids. Trimming removed 4 bases from V and 6 bases from J, with 11 bases in between.

This clone has just one count. The CDR3 reads CASSRGRFYEQYF. The CDR3 nucleotides read TGTGCCAGCAGCCGAGGGAGGTTCTACGAGCAGTACTTC. The chain carries TRBV14 and TRBJ2-7; the D gene is possibly TRBD2 (6 bases). Germline V gene data show CDR1 as SGHDN and CDR2 as FVKESK. V dropped 4 bases and J dropped 3 bases, with 10 bases sitting between them. The CDR3 totals 13 residues.

The CDR3 sequence is CASSFRQLTGELFF. CDR3 sequence (DNA): TGTGCCAGTAGTTTCCGACAGTTGACCGGGGAGCTGTTTTTT. This chain joins TRBV19 and TRBJ2-2, with D maybe TRBD1 (5 bases). The germline CDR1 and CDR2 sequences are LNHDA and SQIVND (reference sequence). This CDR3 contains 14 residues. V lost 5 bases and J 5 bases, leaving 12 bases between the germline ends.

V and J are TRBV10-2 and TRBJ1-5, with 7 nucleotides matching TRBD1. The CDR3 loop spans 15 amino acids. CDR1 and CDR2 from the germline V gene are WSHSY and SAAADI. Trimming cost V 6 bases and J 0 bases; bases outside gene matches: 5. For the CDR3, the DNA is TGCGCCAGCAGGCGGACAGGTAATAGCAATCAGCCCCAGCATTTT. It specifies CASRRTGNSNQPQHF.

This chain's CDR3 is CASSLATDTSGANVLTF. The CDR3, as DNA: TGTGCCAGCAGCTTAGCGACCGACACCTCTGGGGCCAACGTCCTGACTTTC. The chain recombines TRBV7-9 with TRBJ2-6; D is unclear. This CDR3 comprises 17 residues. Germline loops: CDR1 SEHNR, CDR2 FQNEAQ (reference sequence). Trimming removed 0 bases at V and 0 bases at J, with 9 bases between.

V is TRBV19 and J is TRBJ2-7, with TRBD1 identical over 7 bases. Trimming took 5 bases from V and 2 from J; bases not matched to a gene: 6. The CDR3 is 14 residues long. Germline V gene lookup returns CDR1 LNHDA and CDR2 SQIVND (reference sequence). Written as DNA, the CDR3 is TGTGCCAGTAGTTTCCGGGACAGAGCCTACGAGCAGTACTTC. This encodes CASSFRDRAYEQYF.

V gene TRBV20-1 combines with J gene TRBJ2-7; D is undetermined. V was trimmed by 5 bases and J by 4 bases, leaving 9 bases between them. Germline V gene lookup returns CDR1 DFQATT and CDR2 SNEGSKA (reference sequence). The CDR3 sequence is 11 residues long. CDR3 sequence: CSAGRVYEQYF. CDR3 sequence (DNA): TGCAGTGCTGGAAGGGTATACGAGCAGTACTTC.